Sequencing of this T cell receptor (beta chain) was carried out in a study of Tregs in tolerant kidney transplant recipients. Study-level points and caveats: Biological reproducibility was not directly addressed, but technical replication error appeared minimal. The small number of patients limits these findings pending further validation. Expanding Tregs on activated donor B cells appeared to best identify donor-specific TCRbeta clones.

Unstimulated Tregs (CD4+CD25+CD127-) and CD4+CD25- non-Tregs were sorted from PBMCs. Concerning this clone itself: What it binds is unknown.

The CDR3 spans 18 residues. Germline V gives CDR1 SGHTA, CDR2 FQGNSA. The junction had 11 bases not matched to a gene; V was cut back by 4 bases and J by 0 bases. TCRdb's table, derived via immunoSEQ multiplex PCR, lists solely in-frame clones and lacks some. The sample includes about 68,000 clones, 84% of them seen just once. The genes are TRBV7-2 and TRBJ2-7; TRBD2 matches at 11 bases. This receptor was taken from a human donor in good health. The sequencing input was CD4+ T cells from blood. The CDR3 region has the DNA TGTGCCAGCAGCTCGATTTCCGGGACTAGCGGACTCTCCTACGAGCAGTACTTC. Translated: CASSSISGTSGLSYEQYF.